A selection of T cell receptor beta chains follows, all from one sample in a study of T cells in tuberculosis. Measured with immunoSEQ multiplex PCR; TCRdb has only the in-frame clones, and not every one. In the table there are roughly 28,000 clones, around 89% of which are singletons. Sequencing input: PBMCs. The receptors were sampled from a donor between 10 and 29 years old with latent tuberculosis or without tuberculosis infection. Both conserved end residues are trimmed from each CDR3. D genes are given only for firm matches.

>TRBJ1-2|TRBV9|.
ASSGQAANYGYT
>TRBJ2-7|TRBV4-1|TRBD1
ASSRTGAAYEQY
>TRBJ1-2|TRBV2|.
ASIQKSNYGYT
>TRBJ2-3|TRBV25-1|.
ASSPHSWSLPLADTQY
>TRBJ1-4|TRBV5-1|TRBD1
ASSQQTGGGEKLF
>TRBJ2-3|TRBV29-1|.
SAVGQGTDTQY
>TRBJ1-2|TRBV25-1|TRBD1
ASSEGDRDYGYT
>TRBJ1-1|TRBV7-9|TRBD1
ASSSTGAKWTEAF
>TRBJ2-3|TRBV9|TRBD2
ASSVATGGADTQY
>TRBJ1-3|TRBV9|.
ASSSSLRGAGNTIY
>TRBJ1-2|TRBV9|.
AAQGGGYT
>TRBJ1-2|TRBV19|.
ASSISGAGAYGYT
>TRBJ1-2|TRBV19|TRBD1
ASIPADRDRYT
>TRBJ2-5|TRBV11-3|TRBD1
ASSLGTDQETQY
>TRBJ2-7|TRBV6-5|TRBD1
ASSPGTEYEQY
>TRBJ1-2|TRBV6-5|.
ASRPDTNYGYT
>TRBJ1-1|TRBV5-4|.
ASSLLFRGTEAF
>TRBJ2-2|TRBV5-1|TRBD2
ASSPTSGGNTGELF
>TRBJ1-1|TRBV19|.
ASSMGFWGGPNTEAF
>TRBJ1-6|TRBV18|.
ASSPAGENSPLH
>TRBJ2-5|TRBV5-1|.
ASSMYREFQETQY
>TRBJ1-2|TRBV20-1|TRBD1
SATTGGGYT
>TRBJ2-5|TRBV10-3|TRBD2
AISGSGGAGETQY
>TRBJ1-4|TRBV5-6|.
ASSLGQWNEKLF
>TRBJ1-3|TRBV12-5|.
ASGLVRGGVGDTIY
>TRBJ2-3|TRBV7-2|TRBD2
ASSSGLAGTDTQY
>TRBJ1-1|TRBV4-1|.
ASSQVGERDRVVF
>TRBJ2-7|TRBV30|.
AFPYYEQY
>TRBJ2-5|TRBV7-2|TRBD1
ASSLGRTGALQETQY
>TRBJ2-7|TRBV28|.
ASSSTNYEQY
>TRBJ1-1|TRBV5-6|TRBD1
ASSPTGGYTEAF
>TRBJ2-2|TRBV11-2|TRBD2
ASSLVAAGGLHTGELF
>TRBJ1-2|TRBV11-2|.
ASSLAGNYGYT
>TRBJ2-1|TRBV12-2|.
ASRSGTGREDEQF
>TRBJ1-2|TRBV6-1|.
ASSASRVSYGYT
>TRBJ1-5|TRBV9|TRBD1
ASSLTGGDQPQH
>TRBJ1-1|TRBV7-2|.
ASSSRGRGLRRTEAF
>TRBJ1-4|TRBV19|.
ASSTPWAGHTSEKLF
>TRBJ1-2|TRBV18|.
ASSPRGEAGYGYT
>TRBJ1-2|TRBV7-2|TRBD1
ASSPGQGASYPYGYT
>TRBJ1-1|TRBV5-1|.
ASKAQGLNTEAF
>TRBJ1-5|TRBV15|.
ATSRGRGFSNQPQH
>TRBJ2-2|TRBV5-1|TRBD1
ASSPGQGRAGELF
>TRBJ1-5|TRBV6-1|.
ASSIHLTGGEPQH
>TRBJ1-1|TRBV29-1|.
SVDLTGPEAF
>TRBJ1-2|TRBV7-2|.
ASSLENRAGYT
>TRBJ1-6|TRBV7-9|.
ASSLVIDWGLRNSPLH
>TRBJ1-2|TRBV9|TRBD1
ASSVDDRGPYGYT
>TRBJ2-2|TRBV6-1|.
ASSDLRGANTGELF
>TRBJ1-4|TRBV2|.
ASTQGTTNEKLF